The sequence of this TCR beta chain was determined in a study of cytomegalovirus exposure and HLA in healthy donors (TCRdb year 2017). Background for the entire study: An earlier analysis of about 530 of the donors reported around 280 Gb of sequence data and 95 million to 130 million unique TCR beta sequences obtained from 180 million or so T cells. About 280 gigabases of sequencing data and about 92 million unique TCR sequences made up an early release that covered approximately 620 HLA-typed donors. Among the roughly 400 genotyped donors, about 83% belonged to the genetic ancestry cluster associated with self-reported Caucasian donors. The study aimed to test whether cataloging public T cell receptors could reveal signatures of past pathogen exposure. The study profiled the T cell repertoires of 500 to 800 subjects by immunosequencing and related them to cytomegalovirus serostatus. Besides the first cohort of under 700 subjects, a separate validation cohort made up of over 95 different subjects was used. To predict cytomegalovirus infection status, the study brought together high-throughput TCR immunosequencing, statistical association of individual TCRs with disease status, and machine learning. A later analysis re-analyzed previously published TCR beta repertoires from approximately 670 donors and added high-resolution HLA genotyping to study TCR occurrence patterns. Rather than using new phenotypic data, the later analysis identified candidate immune exposures from TCR beta sequences and from how often those sequences occurred across donors. To decide whether each TCR beta V gene segment behaved as functional or pseudogenic, an earlier analysis of over 500 of the donors relied on high-throughput TCR beta sequencing. Donor age, sex, ethnicity and CMV serostatus were compiled alongside the repertoire data. Genome-wide SNP genotypes for about three fifths of the roughly 670 donors were used in a later genetic analysis, which treated that subset as a discovery cohort. All discovery cohort repertoires had been generated using a single sequencing platform. Both class I and class II loci were covered by HLA typing, at four-digit resolution. The number of donors typed differed by locus, with roughly 620-630 for A, B, C, DRB1 and DQB1, around 520 for DQA1, 606 for DPA1, and approximately 470 for DPB1. Four or five DR-DQ haplotypes were handled as single units for association and clustering, since linkage in the cohort was strong. Among 300 to 450 genotyped donors of the cohort, an average of around 240,000 unique TCR beta nucleotide sequences were sequenced per donor, around a sixth of them non-productive.

The cohort was made up of 666 healthy bone marrow donors. All cohort members were sampled while nominally healthy, although unrecorded immune exposures were likely present. The donor tested CMV seronegative, placing the donor among the 350 or so seronegative members of the cohort. Every donor gave a peripheral blood sample, and the peripheral blood mononuclear cells from that sample were used for TCR beta sequencing. The Qiagen DNeasy Blood Extraction Kit was used to extract genomic DNA from the blood cell samples. On this clone itself: Its target antigen remains unknown. Base qualities are not at hand, and no much larger clone is one base apart.

From the germline V gene, CDR1 is LGHNA and CDR2 is YNFKEQ. Including the terminal cysteine and phenylalanine, the CDR3 comprises 15 residues. Here the CDR3 DNA is all that survives: 45 bases in frame from base 1. V is clipped by 0 bases and J by 0 bases, and the sequence between their germline boundaries is 8 bases long. Paper-wide results and their limitations: Linkage disequilibrium might explain the correlated functional status among segregating V segments, but an unknown experimental factor could not be excluded. Compared with the roughly 670-donor mean, donors in an Asian-associated ancestry cluster had fewer N-insertions in productive TCRs, according to a later genetic analysis. Sequencing depth was assumed to be roughly uniform across donors in the presence/absence analyses, though that assumption may not hold. The classifier was reported to diagnose cytomegalovirus status with high specificity and sensitivity in both the original cohort and the validation cohort. It was suggested by the authors that the approach could potentially be generalized to other disease states and immunological phenotypes. A few of the identified cytomegalovirus-associated TCR beta chains were confirmed in vitro to be specific for cytomegalovirus antigens. While some public TCRs were present in many individuals, most TCR sequences turned up only very rarely across donors. The sequencing pipeline was judged likely to have produced a cluster of highly shared sequence variants as a technical artifact. In the study, roughly 160 TCR beta chains were listed as associated with cytomegalovirus. Because HLA typing was unavailable for some donors at each locus, only the typed subset was used in association tests. In an earlier analysis of 587 of the donors, most TCR beta V segments appeared in productive rearrangements about 87% or about 30% of the time, broadly matching IMGT annotations. A later analysis found that TCR association rates varied across HLA loci, with DRB1 alleles showing the most associated TCRs and HLA-C alleles the fewest. Specific HLA alleles were associated with 18,000 or so TCR beta sequences at a false discovery rate of 0.05 in a later analysis. Immune exposure information for the cohort was limited to CMV serostatus. Some IMGT-functional V segments, including TRBV6-2 and TRBV6-3, could not be told apart with the 87-base-pair reads, so those segments were excluded. When HLA alleles, especially DR and DQ, strongly co-occurred, TCR associations were difficult to assign to individual alleles. Several of the top co-occurrence clusters appeared to be linked to parvovirus B19, influenza, CMV and Epstein-Barr virus, according to a later analysis. In this cohort, only TCR beta chains were sequenced, and detectable features were limited by the absence of alpha or paired-chain data. Around 16 rarely observed V segments, including chromosome 9 orphons, were excluded from the earlier analysis of a few hundred of the donors because counts were too low. In a later analysis, HLA-associated TCR beta chains were found to be more clonally expanded and to have lower generation probabilities than equally common non-associated chains. In a later genetic analysis, a missense DCLRE1C variant was associated with V-gene and J-gene trimming of TCR beta chains, and the association was replicated in an independent cohort. A further reported finding was that TCR beta sequences accurately predicted the HLA-A and HLA-B alleles for most subjects in the first cohort. In a later analysis, most CMV-associated TCR beta chains were found to appear HLA-restricted, with HLA associations seemingly driven largely by CMV exposure.

Receptor amplification or capture employed the immunoSEQ multiplex PCR assay. A mixture of 60 forward primers for TCR Vbeta segments and 13 reverse primers for TCR Jbeta segments was used in the multiplex PCR. Amplification of the CDR3 region of rearranged TCR beta genes was performed with a multiplex PCR assay on genomic DNA. The amplified TCR beta libraries were sequenced on the Illumina HiSeq System as 87-base-pair reads. In the source study's methods: In a later analysis, tens of millions of unique TCR beta chains were counted across the 500 to 700 repertoires, and around 11 million of these chains were shared by at least two donors. A nearest-neighbor algorithm error-corrected the raw reads and collapsed the reads into unique sequences, merging closely related sequences to remove PCR and sequencing errors. V, D and J gene segments were assigned by aligning CDR3 sequences to IMGT reference sequences. For a sequence to be retained, a match of at least six nucleotides was required to both a V gene segment and a J gene segment. Rearrangements were classified as productive when the CDR3 lacked stop codons and remained in frame with V and J, and all other rearrangements were classified as non-productive. Following IMGT convention, CDR3 was defined as the stretch from the second conserved V-encoded cysteine to the conserved J-encoded phenylalanine. In an earlier analysis of roughly 580 of the donors, sequences lacking an unambiguous match to a single V gene segment were excluded. In an earlier analysis of a few hundred of the donors, a V segment was called functional when productive rearrangements were above 56.7%, and segregating when the standard deviation between donors exceeded 5%. A statistical classification framework was built to diagnose cytomegalovirus status from the catalog of TCR beta chain sequences. V and J gene assignment, in a later analysis, came from comparing TCR nucleotide sequences with IMGT/GENE-DB human TR gene sequences. The TCRdist pipeline was used in a later analysis to assign CDR3 sequences and most-parsimonious VDJ recombination scenarios. In a later analysis, every TCR beta chain was defined by the combination of its CDR3 amino acid sequence and its V-gene family, and reads without a unique V-gene family were dropped. To address suspected cross-contamination and a sequencing artifact, a later analysis removed some 620 highly shared, low-generation-probability nucleotide sequences. In a later analysis, a clonal expansion index was calculated for each public chain from normalized within-repertoire ranks of inferred template counts. In a later analysis, generation probabilities were computed using a VDJ recombination model fitted to out-of-frame rearrangements, and the results were checked against IGoR. In a later analysis, TCR-TCR, TCR-HLA and TCR-CMV co-occurrence was scored with hypergeometric tests, and a repertoire-size bias correction was applied to TCR pairs. In a later analysis, false discovery rates were estimated by permuting HLA or CMV assignments 20 times. In a later analysis, co-occurring TCRs were grouped with DBSCAN, and TCRdist sequence similarity was added when clustering was performed within HLA-allele-positive subsets. For co-occurrence clustering, repertoires with fewer than 30,000 or more than 120,000 public chains were excluded, along with roughly 5 repertoires with anomalous nucleotide sharing. Drawn from immuneACCESS, this table holds only the in-frame rearrangements with V and J called that TCRdb kept. Clones are partly lost; checked studies trace under half to an unresolved V gene and leave the rest unexplained. Clone size and the V and J calls come from that table; the DNA yielded D and trimming. The sample has under 150,000 clones on record, roughly 70% of them singletons. Roughly 1.8% of the sample goes to the ten largest clones.

The rearranged segments are TRBV4-2 and TRBJ1-2; the D gene identity is not certain. The source material was PBMCs. The TCR originated in a woman between 35 and 50 years old in good health and CMV-seronegative. The CDR3 sequence is CASSQDRQTNYGYTF. The base sequence is TGTGCCAGCAGCCAAGATCGCCAGACTAACTATGGCTACACCTTC.